This T cell receptor beta chain is from a study of cytomegalovirus exposure and HLA in healthy donors. Whole-study findings and limits: Both high specificity and high sensitivity reportedly marked the classifier's diagnosis of cytomegalovirus status. Investigators reported more than 150 TCR beta chains as tied to cytomegalovirus.

To note about this clone: The antigen remains unidentified.

The CDR3 spans 16 residues. V gave up 3 bases and J gave up 1 base; unmatched junction bases: 5. Per the germline V gene, CDR1 is MNHEY and CDR2 is SMNVEV (reference sequence). The method was immunoSEQ multiplex PCR; TCRdb's version includes in-frame clones alone and lacks a portion of them. The table includes 150,000 to 200,000 clones, 75% to 90% detected once. The source is a woman aged 18-29 years in good health and CMV-seronegative. The specimen was PBMCs. V gene TRBV27 combines with J gene TRBJ2-7; 11 bases align to TRBD1. In nucleotides, the CDR3 is TGTGCCAGCAGTTTGCTGGGACAGGGGGATTCCTACGAGCAGTACTTC. Its protein product is CASSLLGQGDSYEQYF.